The clone carrying this T cell receptor (beta chain) has more than one count but fewer than ten. This record comes from a study of beta chain features in type 1 diabetes. Sequencing targeted expressed TCRB transcripts, as all isolated RNA had been reverse transcribed. Naive, central memory and regulatory T cell samples produced a mean of about 3.5 million reads. Clones were sequenced by immunoSEQ multiplex PCR, and TCRdb holds only the in-frame ones, with some missing. Of roughly 500,000 clones in the sample, about an eighth were seen once. Sequenced material: naive CD4+ T cells from blood. The TCR sequence derives from a woman aged 18 to 35 in good health.

CDR3 region: CASSRAETGGRGYTF. In nucleotides, the CDR3 is TGTGCCAGTAGTAGAGCTGAGACAGGGGGTCGCGGCTACACCTTC. The chain employs TRBV19 and TRBJ1-2; 9 nucleotides align to TRBD1. J gave up 8 bases and V 4 bases, and 11 bases lay outside the gene matches. CDR3 size: 15 residues. Per the germline V gene, CDR1 is LNHDA and CDR2 is SQIVND (reference sequence).